This T cell receptor (beta chain) appears in the sequencing data of a study of control samples from healthy donors and cancer patients. Produced via immunoSEQ multiplex PCR; TCRdb's table is partial and in-frame only. The table includes about 100,000 clones, over 80% detected once. From germline, CDR1 is MDHEN and CDR2 SYDVKM. V dropped 10 bases and J dropped 1 base, with 14 bases sitting between them. CDR3 length: 14 residues. The V call is TRBV28, the J call TRBJ2-1, with D possibly matching TRBD2 (5 bases). Sequenced input: blood. The sequence was collected from a man younger than 45 in good health. The CDR3 is CATKGSGSYNEQFF. DNA for the CDR3: TGTGCCACAAAAGGAAGCGGATCCTACAATGAGCAGTTCTTC.